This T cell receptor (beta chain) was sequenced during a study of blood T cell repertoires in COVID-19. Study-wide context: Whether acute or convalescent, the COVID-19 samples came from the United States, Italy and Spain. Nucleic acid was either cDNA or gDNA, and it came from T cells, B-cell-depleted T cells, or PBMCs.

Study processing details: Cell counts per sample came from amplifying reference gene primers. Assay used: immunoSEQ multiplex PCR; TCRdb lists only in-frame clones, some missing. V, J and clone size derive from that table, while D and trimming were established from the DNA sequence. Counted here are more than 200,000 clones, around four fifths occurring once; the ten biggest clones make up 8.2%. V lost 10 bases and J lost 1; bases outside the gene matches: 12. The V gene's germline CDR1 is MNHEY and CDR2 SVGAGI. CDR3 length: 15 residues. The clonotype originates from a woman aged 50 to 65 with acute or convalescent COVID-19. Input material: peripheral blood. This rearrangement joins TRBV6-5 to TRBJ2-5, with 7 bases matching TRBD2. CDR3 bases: TGTGCCACCGCACCAAACGGGAGGCCCCAAGAGACCCAGTACTTC. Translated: CATAPNGRPQETQYF.